A selection of T cell receptor beta chains follows, all from one sample in a study of control samples from healthy donors and cancer patients. The assay was immunoSEQ multiplex PCR, and TCRdb's table has in-frame clones only and misses some. The data contain some 200,000 clones, roughly 91% of them seen just once; the ten biggest clones take up 1.5%. Sequenced material: blood. The receptors shown here come from a woman in her 30s in good health. The CDR3 runs from the conserved cysteine through the conserved F or W. The order of the fields is D gene, J gene, clone size, V gene, CDR3 DNA, CDR3 protein. D genes are given only for firm matches. Expanded clones get a size class; other rows say once, few or many, or leave the size out.

>TRBD1|TRBJ1-1|.|TRBV4-1
TGCGCCAGCAGCCGGACAGGGGGGAACACTGAAGCTTTCTTT
CASSRTGGNTEAFF
>.|TRBJ2-6|.|TRBV11-3
TGTGCCAGCAGCCTACCAGGGTCTGGGGCCAACGTCCTGACTTTC
CASSLPGSGANVLTF
>TRBD2|TRBJ2-1|once|TRBV30
TGTGCCTGGGCGGGGGCCTACAATGAGCAGTTCTTC
CAWAGAYNEQFF
>TRBD1|TRBJ1-6|.|TRBV4-1
TGCGCCAGCAGCTTCCGGACAGGGGGGAATTCACCCCTCCACTTT
CASSFRTGGNSPLHF
>TRBD1|TRBJ1-5|.|TRBV4-1
TGCGCCAGCAGCCACCTGGGACAGGGTGTGGGGCAGCCCCAGCATTTT
CASSHLGQGVGQPQHF
>TRBD1|TRBJ1-3|once|TRBV9
TGTGCCAGCAGCGTGACAGGGGGCGAAAACACCATATATTTT
CASSVTGGENTIYF
>TRBD1|TRBJ1-4|.|TRBV7-9
TGTGCCAGCAGTCGGGACAGGGGAAATGAAAAACTGTTTTTT
CASSRDRGNEKLFF
>.|TRBJ1-2|.|TRBV7-9
TGTGCCAGCAGCTTCAGGGGTAGCTATGGCTACACCTTC
CASSFRGSYGYTF
>.|TRBJ2-6|.|TRBV5-5
TGTGCCAGCAGCTTAATCGGCTCTGGGGCCAACGTCCTGACTTTC
CASSLIGSGANVLTF
>TRBD1|TRBJ1-5|.|TRBV6-5
TGTGCCAGCACCCGGACAGGGGGCAATCAGCCCCAGCATTTT
CASTRTGGNQPQHF
>.|TRBJ1-5|.|TRBV5-8
TGTGCCAGCAGCTTGGTTGCCAGGGGAGGAAATCAGCCCCAGCATTTT
CASSLVARGGNQPQHF
>.|TRBJ2-7|.|TRBV20-1
TGCAGTGCTAGTGACAGGACCTACGAGCAGTACTTC
CSASDRTYEQYF
>TRBD1|TRBJ1-1|.|TRBV7-9
TGTGCCAGCAGCCCTAGGACAGGGATGAACACTGAAGCTTTCTTT
CASSPRTGMNTEAFF
>.|TRBJ1-2|.|TRBV5-6
TGTGCCAGCAGCCCCAAGTTTAACTATGGCTACACCTTC
CASSPKFNYGYTF
>TRBD1|TRBJ2-2|.|TRBV5-4
TGTGCCAGCAGGGTGGCAGGGGGCGCCCCCGGGGAGCTGTTTTTT
CASRVAGGAPGELFF
>.|TRBJ1-5|.|TRBV6-5
TGTGCCAGCAGTTACGGGCAGAATAGCAATCAGCCCCAGCATTTT
CASSYGQNSNQPQHF
>.|TRBJ1-3|.|TRBV19
TGTGCCAGTAGAACCACAGGGTCTGGAAACACCATATATTTT
CASRTTGSGNTIYF
>.|TRBJ2-7|.|TRBV11-1
TGTGCCAGCAGCTTACGGGGGACCTACGAGCAGTACTTC
CASSLRGTYEQYF
>.|TRBJ2-1|.|TRBV28
TGTGCCAGCAGTTTATTGTTCGTTGGACCCCGCAATGAGCAGTTCTTC
CASSLLFVGPRNEQFF
>.|TRBJ2-1|once|TRBV28
TGTGCCAGCAGTTCTAGTGGTACCTACAATGAGCAGTTCTTC
CASSSSGTYNEQFF
>.|TRBJ2-5|.|TRBV10-1
TGCGCCAGCAGTGAGTGGCAAGAGACCCAGTACTTC
CASSEWQETQYF
>.|TRBJ2-2|.|TRBV7-9
TGTGCCAGCAGCTTAAGTGACGGGTCCGGGGAGCTGTTTTTT
CASSLSDGSGELFF
>TRBD1|TRBJ2-7|.|TRBV6-2/TRBV6-3
TGTGCCAGCATCCCAACCGGGACAGGCTCCTACGAGCAGTACTTC
CASIPTGTGSYEQYF
>TRBD1|TRBJ2-7|once|TRBV28
TGTGCCAGCAGGGGACAGGGGGCTTCCTACGAGCAGTACTTC
CASRGQGASYEQYF
>TRBD2|TRBJ2-1|.|TRBV7-9
TGTGCCAGCAGCTTATCCGGGACTAGCGGAAATGAGCAGTTCTTC
CASSLSGTSGNEQFF
>.|TRBJ1-2|many|TRBV6-5
TGTGCCAGCAGTTACTTCCCGGCTACTAACTATGGCTACACCTTC
CASSYFPATNYGYTF
>TRBD1|TRBJ1-6|once|TRBV9
TGTGCCAGCAGCGGCCGGGACAGGGTGGCCTATAATTCACCCCTCCACTTT
CASSGRDRVAYNSPLHF
>TRBD1|TRBJ1-2|.|TRBV18
TGTGCCAGCTCACCACCGTTACTCCAGGGGGCGGATGGCTACACCTTC
CASSPPLLQGADGYTF
>TRBD1|TRBJ1-1|once|TRBV19
TGTGCCAGTAGTACCGGGACAGGGGGCATGAACACTGAAGCTTTCTTT
CASSTGTGGMNTEAFF
>.|TRBJ1-4|.|TRBV7-2
TGTGCCAGCAGCTTAGATGAGTTTAATGAAAAACTGTTTTTT
CASSLDEFNEKLFF
>.|TRBJ1-5|.|TRBV18
TGTGCCAGCTCAGGGACAAATAGCAATCAGCCCCAGCATTTT
CASSGTNSNQPQHF
>TRBD1|TRBJ1-2|.|TRBV11-2
TGTGCCAGCAGCTTCCACGGGACAGGGGGCTATGGCTACACCTTC
CASSFHGTGGYGYTF
>TRBD1|TRBJ2-1|.|TRBV29-1
TGCAGCGTTGAAGATTCCGGACAGGGGGCGAGGGATGAGCAGTTCTTC
CSVEDSGQGARDEQFF
>TRBD1|TRBJ1-4|.|TRBV28
TGTGCCAGCAGTTTAACAGGGGGGAATCCTAATGAAAAACTGTTTTTT
CASSLTGGNPNEKLFF
>.|TRBJ1-3|.|TRBV28
TGTGCCAGCAGGGGGAGAAACACCATATATTTT
CASRGRNTIYF
>.|TRBJ1-5|.|TRBV28
TGTGCCAGCAGTTTAAGTGACAATCAGCCCCAGCATTTT
CASSLSDNQPQHF
>TRBD1|TRBJ1-2|.|TRBV28
TGTGCCAGCGAAGACAGGGGCAACGGCTACACCTTC
CASEDRGNGYTF
>.|TRBJ2-1|.|TRBV5-6
TGTGCCAGCAGCTTGGTAGGGGGTAGGTACAATGAGCAGTTCTTC
CASSLVGGRYNEQFF
>TRBD2|TRBJ2-2|once|TRBV18
TGTGCCAGCTCACCATCAGCGGGAGGAACCGGGGAGCTGTTTTTT
CASSPSAGGTGELFF
>TRBD2|TRBJ2-3|few|TRBV3-1/TRBV3-2
TGTGCCAGCAGCCAACCGGGAGGGGGAGATACGCAGTATTTT
CASSQPGGGDTQYF
>.|TRBJ1-1|.|TRBV19
TGTGCCAGTAGCCACCCAAAGAACACTGAAGCTTTCTTT
CASSHPKNTEAFF
>TRBD2|TRBJ2-2|.|TRBV5-1
TGCGCCAGCAGAAGGGACTACGATAACACCGGGGAGCTGTTTTTT
CASRRDYDNTGELFF
>.|TRBJ1-4|.|TRBV11-2
TGTGCCAGCAGCTGGACTGCCACTAATGAAAAACTGTTTTTT
CASSWTATNEKLFF
>TRBD1|TRBJ1-5|.|TRBV6-1
TGTGCCAGCAGTGAAGAAGTTACAGGGGCTCAGCCCCAGCATTTT
CASSEEVTGAQPQHF
>.|TRBJ2-2|.|TRBV5-1
TGCGCCAGCAGCGACAGGGAGGACGGGGAGCTGTTTTTT
CASSDREDGELFF
>.|TRBJ2-1|.|TRBV18
TGTGCCAGCTCACCGTCGCTAGACAATGAGCAGTTCTTC
CASSPSLDNEQFF
>.|TRBJ2-5|.|TRBV19
TGTGCCAGTAGTATAAAAGGGGGACAAGAGACCCAGTACTTC
CASSIKGGQETQYF
>TRBD2|TRBJ2-7|.|TRBV11-2
TGTGCCAGCAGCGGGGGACTAGCGGCCTACGAGCAGTACTTC
CASSGGLAAYEQYF